These 10 T cell receptor beta chains were sequenced from one sample in a study of CD8+CD57+ T cells in acquired aplastic anemia. Genomic DNA provided the template from which TCR beta VDJ and CDR3 profiles were obtained. In TCRdb, the reads were re-called with MiXCR into one record per CDR3 protein. The table has 100,000 to 150,000 distinct CDR3 sequences, nearly 40% seen once. Before being chosen for sequencing, patients had shown CD8+CD57+ cell expansion by flow cytometry. Sample: sorted CD4+, CD8+, or CD8+CD57+ T cells (not recorded which) from PBMCs. The receptors were gathered from a human donor with aplastic anemia.

This clonotype was recorded at least ten times. This chain uses TRBV25-1 with TRBJ2-7, with D perhaps matching TRBD2 (6 bases). This CDR3 has 11 residues. Trimming removed 8 bases at V and 6 bases at J, with 11 bases between. The germline V gene encodes CDR1 MGHDK and CDR2 SYGVNS. The CDR3 nucleotides are TGTGCCAGCGGCTACGGGGGCGAGCAGTACTTC. Its protein product is CASGYGGEQYF.

This clonotype was found once. This could be a read error, since a much larger clone is one nucleotide away. J is TRBJ1-2 and V is TRBV12-3 or TRBV12-4, with a possible D match to TRBD1 (6 bases). The CDR3 spans 14 residues. Trimming shortened V by 5 bases and J by 5 bases, and 15 bases separated the two germline ends. CDR3 nucleotide sequence: TGTGCCAGCAGTCTCTTACAGGGCCCATATGGCTACACCTTC. This codes for CASSLLQGPYGYTF.

The V gene is TRBV14, the J gene TRBJ2-7, with D unresolved. This CDR3 contains 14 residues. Deletions cut 3 bases from V and 3 bases from J, with 12 bases between. Germline CDR1 SGHDN, CDR2 FVKESK. As DNA, the CDR3 is TGTGCCAGCAGCCACCTCACAAGGAGCTACGAGCAGTACTTC. This sequence encodes CASSHLTRSYEQYF.

There are a few counts of this clonotype. This rearrangement joins TRBV20-1 to TRBJ2-1, with 10 bases that match TRBD2. This CDR3 is 15 amino acids long. The V gene's germline CDR1 is DFQATT and CDR2 SNEGSKA (reference sequence). J was trimmed by 4 bases and V by 5 bases; bases with no gene match: 8. The CDR3 coding sequence is TGCAGTGCTGCCCAAGGGACTAGCGATTACAATGAGCAGTTCTTC. Residues: CSAAQGTSDYNEQFF.

This clonotype was counted ten times or more. CDR3 sequence: CASSNFGDQPQHF. CDR3 in DNA: TGTGCCAGCAGTAATTTTGGGGATCAGCCCCAGCATTTT. V usage is TRBV28 and J usage is TRBJ1-5; D unresolved. Deletions cut 5 bases from V and 5 bases from J, with 10 bases between. There are 13 residues in the CDR3. The germline V gene encodes CDR1 MDHEN and CDR2 SYDVKM. Supplemented by reference TRBV28 and TRBJ1-5, the full variable domain reads DVKVTQSSRYLVKRTGEKVFLECVQDMDHENMFWYRQDPGLGLRLIYFSYDVKMKEKGDIPEGYSVSREKKERFSLILESASTNQTSMYLCASSNFGDQPQHFGDGTRLSIL.

This clonotype has ten or more counts. J is TRBJ2-1 and V is TRBV4-3, with D tentatively TRBD1 (6 bases). The CDR3 sequence is 16 residues long. The V gene's germline CDR1 is LGHNA and CDR2 YSLEER. V shed 4 bases and J shed 0 bases, with 13 bases lying between them. CDR3 nucleotides: TGCGCCAGCAGCCGAGTAGGACAGAGCTCCTACAATGAGCAGTTCTTC. Residues: CASSRVGQSSYNEQFF.

This clonotype occurred a few times. The gene calls are TRBV6-1 and TRBJ1-3; tentative D call: TRBD1 (6 bases). The germline CDR1 and CDR2 sequences are MNHNS and SASEGT. V was pared by 10 bases and J by 3 bases, with 16 bases between. The CDR3 loop spans 14 amino acids. CDR3 sequence reads: CATTTGRNGNTIYF. The CDR3 nucleotides are TGTGCCACAACGACAGGTCGTAATGGAAACACCATATATTTT.

This clonotype was recorded a few times. J is TRBJ2-3 and V is TRBV5-6; 9 bases map to TRBD2. The germline V gene encodes CDR1 SGHDT and CDR2 YYEEEE. This CDR3 is 16 amino acids long. J was trimmed by 9 bases and V by 4 bases; bases with no gene match: 15. CDR3 region: CASSPEGAGGRGTQYF. As DNA, the CDR3 is TGTGCCAGCAGCCCGGAAGGAGCGGGGGGCCGGGGAACGCAGTATTTT.

This chain uses TRBV10-3 with TRBJ1-2, with TRBD1 matching over 9 bases. There are 16 residues in the CDR3. Losses at the gene ends were 1 base for V and 6 bases for J; bases not matched to a gene: 9. The germline gives CDR1 ENHRY, CDR2 SYGVKD. This chain's CDR3 is CAISEFMGQGSDGYTF. CDR3 DNA sequence: TGTGCCATCAGTGAGTTTATGGGACAGGGATCGGATGGCTACACCTTC.

In its sample, this clonotype was seen many times. The chain links TRBV19 to TRBJ2-2; unclear D gene. The CDR3 has 11 residues. V was cut by 4 bases and J by 3 bases, with 0 bases left in between. Per the germline V gene, CDR1 is LNHDA and CDR2 is SQIVND (reference sequence). CDR3 nucleotide sequence: TGTGCCAGTAGTAACACCGGGGAGCTGTTTTTT. Translated: CASSNTGELFF.